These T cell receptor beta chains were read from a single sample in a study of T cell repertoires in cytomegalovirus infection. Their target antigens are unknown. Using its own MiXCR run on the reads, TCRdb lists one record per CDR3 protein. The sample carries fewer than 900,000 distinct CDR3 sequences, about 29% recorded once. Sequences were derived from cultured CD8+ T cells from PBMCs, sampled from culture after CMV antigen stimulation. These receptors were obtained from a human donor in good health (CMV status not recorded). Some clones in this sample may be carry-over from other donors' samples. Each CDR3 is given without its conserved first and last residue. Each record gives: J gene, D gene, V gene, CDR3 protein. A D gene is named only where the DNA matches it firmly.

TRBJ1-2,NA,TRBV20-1,SARSGSGHDYGYT
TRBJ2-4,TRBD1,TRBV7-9,ASSSGQGLWNIQY
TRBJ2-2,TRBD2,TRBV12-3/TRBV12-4,ASSLVPRGEGGELF
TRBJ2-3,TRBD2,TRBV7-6,ASSPSRWAGVYSDTQY
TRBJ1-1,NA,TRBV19,ASSMVGNTEAF
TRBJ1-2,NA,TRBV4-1,ASSQDRASFNPYT
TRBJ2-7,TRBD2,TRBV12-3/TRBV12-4,ASSPGTSGVTYEQY
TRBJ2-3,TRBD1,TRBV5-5,ASSYPFRTGGSTDTQY
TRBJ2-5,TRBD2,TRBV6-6,ASSYLSAGDYSEETQY
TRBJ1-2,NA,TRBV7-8,ASSLEEQGRVKSNYGYT
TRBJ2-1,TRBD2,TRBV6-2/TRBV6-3,ASSYSVTSGGTEQF
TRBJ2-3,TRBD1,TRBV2,ASSPGTGFTDTQY
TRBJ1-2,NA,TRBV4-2,ASSQSRSGAQSMGYT
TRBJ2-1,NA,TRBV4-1,ASSQAGNNEQF
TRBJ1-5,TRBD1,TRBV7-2,ASSLAGQGLQPQH
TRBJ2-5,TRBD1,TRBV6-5,ASSAIRDRVQETQY
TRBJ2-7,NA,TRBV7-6,ASSFRPEGSVYEQY
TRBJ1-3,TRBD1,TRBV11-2,ASSFWTGYDSGNTIY
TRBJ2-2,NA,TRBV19,ASSIWAGRNTGELF
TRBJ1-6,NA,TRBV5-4,ASSLSDSGNSPLH
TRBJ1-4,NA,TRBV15,ATSRPPGVWDEKLF
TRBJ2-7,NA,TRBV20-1,SARGGGSYEQY
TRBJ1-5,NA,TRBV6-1,ASSERVLNQPQH
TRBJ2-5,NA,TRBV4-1,ASSQEPSAQETQY
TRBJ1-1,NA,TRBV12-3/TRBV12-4,ASSLLGVLNTEAF
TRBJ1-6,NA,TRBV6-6,ASSEWESYNSPLH
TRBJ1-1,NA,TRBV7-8,ASGASGEAF
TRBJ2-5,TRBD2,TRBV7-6,ASSLDGLALFEAHY
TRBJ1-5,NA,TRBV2,ASNRQVSNQPQH
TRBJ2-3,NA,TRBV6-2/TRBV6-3,ASTRTAGDTQY
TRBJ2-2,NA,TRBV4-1,ASSQILTTNTGELF
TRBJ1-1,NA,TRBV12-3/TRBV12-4,ASIFTGGRGLNTEAF
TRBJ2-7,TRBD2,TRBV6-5,ASSFSSSGASSYEQY
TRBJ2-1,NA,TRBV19,ASSMSDSESSYNEQF
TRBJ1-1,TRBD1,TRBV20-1,SARDLGGAITEAF
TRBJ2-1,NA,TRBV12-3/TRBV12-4,ASSGSYAGQF
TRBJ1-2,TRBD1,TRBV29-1,SVDPKDRDYGYT
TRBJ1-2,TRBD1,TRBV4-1,ASSHSNRGRDST
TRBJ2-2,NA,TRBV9,ASSGTLAGANTGELF
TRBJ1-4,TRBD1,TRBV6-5,ASRLGGENEKLF
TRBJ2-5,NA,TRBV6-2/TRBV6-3,ATTTWDSVQETQY
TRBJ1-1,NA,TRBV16,ASSQQRLGHMNTEAF
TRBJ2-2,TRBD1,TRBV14,ASSPPRDRLNTGELF
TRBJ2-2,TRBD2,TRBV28,ASSFPSGGPANTGELF
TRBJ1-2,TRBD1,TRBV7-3,ASSSGQGKGGYT
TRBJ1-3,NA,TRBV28,ASSFAGGNGNTIY
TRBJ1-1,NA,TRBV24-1,ATSDWGTPEAF
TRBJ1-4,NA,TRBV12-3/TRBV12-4,ASSPVGGRLTEKLF
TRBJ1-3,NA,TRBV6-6,ASSYVGSSGNTIY
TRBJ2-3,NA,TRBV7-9,ASSLYSWGTDTQY
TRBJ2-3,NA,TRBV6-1,ASSEFEGSDTDTQY
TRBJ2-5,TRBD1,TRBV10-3,AISDGTVEETQY
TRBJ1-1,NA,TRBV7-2,ASSLLHGLGYNTEAF
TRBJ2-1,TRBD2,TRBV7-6,ASSYLSGGSYNEQF
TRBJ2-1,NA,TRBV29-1,SVEDGSSYNEQF